The 2 T cell receptor beta chains in this list originate from one sample, sequenced in a study of identical twins. TCRdb re-derived calls from the 5' RACE reads in MiXCR, one entry per CDR3 protein. The top ten hold around 40% of the sample, which has nearly 200,000 distinct CDR3 sequences, 15% seen once. The data also belong to a second study, concerning T cells expressing NK-cell markers.

Sequenced input: CD8+ T cells sorted from blood. These receptors all stem from a woman aged 18-29 years in good health.

This clonotype was counted between two and nine times. This rearrangement joins TRBV15 to TRBJ1-1; D is unclear. This CDR3 contains 14 residues. Per the germline V gene, CDR1 is LNHNV and CDR2 is YYDKDF (reference sequence). V was cut by 0 bases and J by 4 bases, with 9 bases left in between. The CDR3 DNA sequence: TGTGCCACCAGCAGAGATCGGGGTGGCACTGAAGCTTTCTTT. It codes for CATSRDRGGTEAFF.

The chain uses TRBV7-9 and TRBJ2-7; D is perhaps TRBD2 (5 bases). Germline V gene data show CDR1 as SEHNR and CDR2 as FQNEAQ (reference sequence). Trimming left V 2 bases short and J 5 bases short, with 10 bases between. CDR3 length: 13 amino acids. The chain's CDR3 is CASSLSLADEQYF. In nucleotides, the CDR3 is TGTGCCAGCAGCTTATCGCTAGCCGACGAGCAGTACTTC.